Described below is a single T cell receptor (beta chain) sequence and its context. The method was immunoSEQ multiplex PCR; TCRdb's version includes in-frame clones alone and lacks a portion of them. This sample yields fewer than 200,000 clones, of which 89% are seen a single time; less than 2% belongs to the top ten. Germline V gene sequence: CDR1 SGHTA, CDR2 FQGNSA. The CDR3 loop spans 16 amino acids. V was trimmed by 1 base and J by 2 bases, leaving 12 bases between them. This sample was taken from a study of blood T cell repertoires in COVID-19. Overall study: The study drew acute and convalescent COVID-19 samples from the United States, Italy and Spain. T cells, B-cell-depleted T cells, or PBMCs supplied cDNA or gDNA.

The source of this sequence is a man between 18 and 35 years old who had recovered from COVID-19. The rearrangement uses TRBV7-2 and TRBJ2-1; weak D call: TRBD2 (6 bases). The sequenced sample was peripheral blood. Here the CDR3 reads CASSLVAGNTYNEQFF. As DNA, the CDR3 is TGTGCCAGCAGCTTAGTTGCGGGGAACACCTACAATGAGCAGTTCTTC.